This TCR beta chain is drawn from a study of cytomegalovirus exposure and HLA in healthy donors. Of note for this clone: What it binds is unknown.

CDR3 length: 13 residues. In germline, CDR1 is SGHVS, CDR2 FQNEAQ. V was shortened by 5 bases and J by 5 bases, with 12 bases between the two germline ends. The PCR employed 60 Vbeta primers together with 13 Jbeta primers. TCRdb keeps only in-frame clones here, not all; method: immunoSEQ multiplex PCR. The sample yields 75,000 to 100,000 clones, more than 70% seen once. General observations from the study: Excluded: some indistinguishable V segments such as TRBV6-2 and TRBV6-3. There were some public TCRs occurring in many donors, but most TCR sequences were rare.

The receptor was isolated from a man between 18 and 35 years old in good health and CMV-seropositive. The chain links TRBV7-8 to TRBJ1-1, with D uncertain. Sequenced sample: PBMCs. DNA for the CDR3: TGTGCCAGCAGCCCCGCGGAGGGAACTGAAGCTTTCTTT. As protein: CASSPAEGTEAFF.